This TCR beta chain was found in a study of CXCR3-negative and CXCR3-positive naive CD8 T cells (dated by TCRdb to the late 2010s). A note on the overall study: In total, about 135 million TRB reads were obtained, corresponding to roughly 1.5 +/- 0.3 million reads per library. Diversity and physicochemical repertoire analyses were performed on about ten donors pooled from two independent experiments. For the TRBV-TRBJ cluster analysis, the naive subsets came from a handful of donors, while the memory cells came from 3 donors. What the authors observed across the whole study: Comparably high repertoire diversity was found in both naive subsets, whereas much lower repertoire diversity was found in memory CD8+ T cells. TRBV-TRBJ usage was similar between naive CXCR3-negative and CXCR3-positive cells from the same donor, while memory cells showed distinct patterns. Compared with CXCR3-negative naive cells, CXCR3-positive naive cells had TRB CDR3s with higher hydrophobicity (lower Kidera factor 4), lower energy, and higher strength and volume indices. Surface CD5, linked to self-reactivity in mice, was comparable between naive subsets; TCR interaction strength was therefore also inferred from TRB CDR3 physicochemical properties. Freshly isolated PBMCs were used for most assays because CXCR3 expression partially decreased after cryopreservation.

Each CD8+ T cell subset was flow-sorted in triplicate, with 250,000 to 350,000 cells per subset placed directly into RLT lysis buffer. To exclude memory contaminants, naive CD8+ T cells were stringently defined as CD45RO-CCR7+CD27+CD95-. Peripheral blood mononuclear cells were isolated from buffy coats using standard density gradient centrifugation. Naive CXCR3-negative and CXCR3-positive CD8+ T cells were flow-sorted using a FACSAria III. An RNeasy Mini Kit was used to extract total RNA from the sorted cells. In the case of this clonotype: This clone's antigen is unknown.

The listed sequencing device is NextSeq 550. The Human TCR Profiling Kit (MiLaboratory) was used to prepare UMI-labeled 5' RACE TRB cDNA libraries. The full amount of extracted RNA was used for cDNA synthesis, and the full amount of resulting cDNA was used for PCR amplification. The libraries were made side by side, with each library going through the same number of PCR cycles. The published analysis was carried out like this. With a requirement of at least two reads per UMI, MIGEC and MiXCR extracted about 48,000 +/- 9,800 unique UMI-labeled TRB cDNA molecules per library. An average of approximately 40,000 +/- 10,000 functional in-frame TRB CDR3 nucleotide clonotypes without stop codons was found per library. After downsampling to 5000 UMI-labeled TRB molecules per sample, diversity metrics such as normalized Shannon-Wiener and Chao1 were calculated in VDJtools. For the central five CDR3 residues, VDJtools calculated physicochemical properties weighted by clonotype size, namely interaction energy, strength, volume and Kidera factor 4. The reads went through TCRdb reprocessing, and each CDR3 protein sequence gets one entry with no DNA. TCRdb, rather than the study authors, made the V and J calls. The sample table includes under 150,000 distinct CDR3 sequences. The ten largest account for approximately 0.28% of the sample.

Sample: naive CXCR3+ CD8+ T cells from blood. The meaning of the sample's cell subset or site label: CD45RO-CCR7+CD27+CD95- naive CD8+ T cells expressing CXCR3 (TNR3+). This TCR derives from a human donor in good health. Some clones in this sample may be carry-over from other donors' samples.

The CDR3 is CASEGTGGHGYTF. Recombination linked TRBV30 to TRBJ1-2; TCRdb's D call, TRBD1, is unchecked because there is no DNA. The CDR3 has 13 amino acids, counting the end cysteine and phenylalanine. No DNA has been recorded. CDR1 is given as GTSNPN and CDR2 as SVGIG, both from the germline V gene (reference sequence).